This T cell receptor beta chain was documented in a study of shared clonotypes between healthy human individuals. The table came from immunoSEQ multiplex PCR; TCRdb's copy has only in-frame clones and leaves some out. The sample carries more than 200,000 clones, under 80% recorded once. In its sample, this clone was seen a few times. The CDR3 has 13 residues. Germline loops: CDR1 KGHSH, CDR2 LQKENI. V lost 3 bases and J 3 bases, leaving 9 bases between the germline ends. This TCR was sampled from a young man in good health. The chain uses TRBV18 and TRBJ2-7; D not resolved. The sequencing input was memory CD4+ T cells sorted from blood. Subset meaning: CD45RA-negative fraction. The CDR3 DNA sequence: TGTGCCAGCTCACCGATAGGGCACTACGAGCAGTACTTC. This gives the protein CASSPIGHYEQYF.